This T cell receptor beta chain originates from a study of T cell changes during pregnancy in multiple sclerosis. The germline gives CDR1 SGDLS, CDR2 YYNGEE. The CDR3 is 17 residues long. V was clipped by 4 bases and J by 0 bases; unmatched bases: 5. Only in-frame clones appear in the TCRdb table, and some are missing; sequencing was by immunoSEQ multiplex PCR. The sample lists about 43,000 clones, roughly nine tenths occurring once. Sequencing was performed on peripheral blood, taken in the second trimester of pregnancy. This receptor was identified in a female donor in good health, enrolled as a control in a pregnancy study. The rearrangement uses TRBV9 and TRBJ2-6; TRBD2 matches 9 bases. This chain's CDR3 is CASSLLAGASGANVLTF. CDR3 nucleotides: TGTGCCAGCAGCTTATTAGCGGGGGCCTCTGGGGCCAACGTCCTGACTTTC.